The rows below give T cell receptor beta chains drawn from one sample of a study of T cell repertoires in cytomegalovirus infection. TCRdb itself ran the reads through MiXCR, one entry per CDR3 protein. The table includes about 450,000 distinct CDR3 sequences, under 40% detected once. Material for sequencing was PBMCs. These receptors all stem from a human donor in good health (CMV status not recorded). Some clones in this sample may be carry-over from other donors' samples. The CDR3 runs from the conserved cysteine through the conserved F or W. The D gene is left open where the match is weak. The size field is filled for only some rows; it gives once, few, many or a size class.

>.|TRBV4-2|.|TRBJ1-4
CASSYLRDGNEKLFF
TGTGCCAGCAGCTACCTCCGGGACGGAAATGAAAAACTGTTTTTT
>.|TRBV5-5|.|TRBJ2-7
CASSLGSSSTLNEQYF
TGTGCCAGCAGCTTGGGTAGCAGTTCCACTCTAAACGAGCAGTACTTC
>.|TRBV11-2|many|TRBJ2-5
CASSLGTDPRGQETQYF
TGTGCCAGCAGCTTAGGGACCGACCCTCGAGGCCAAGAGACCCAGTACTTC
>.|TRBV7-6|few|TRBJ1-2
CASSLYGTDSRRALSYTF
TGTGCCAGCAGCTTATATGGGACGGATTCCAGGAGAGCCCTCTCCTACACCTTC
>.|TRBV10-3|few|TRBJ2-7
CALSGESSYEQYF
TGTGCCCTCAGTGGCGAGAGCTCCTACGAGCAGTACTTC
>TRBD1|TRBV3-1|.|TRBJ2-2
CASRSRQGKTGELFF
TGTGCCAGCAGATCCAGACAGGGAAAAACCGGGGAGCTGTTTTTT
>.|TRBV7-8|many|TRBJ2-1
CASSFDRNNEQFF
TGTGCCAGCAGCTTCGACAGAAACAATGAGCAGTTCTTC
>.|TRBV29-1|.|TRBJ2-5
CSVRPQLLETQYF
TGCAGCGTTCGTCCCCAGCTGCTGGAGACCCAGTACTTC
>.|TRBV7-2|many|TRBJ2-7
CASSLPSRAPSYEQYF
TGTGCCAGCAGCCTTCCCAGCAGGGCACCATCCTACGAGCAGTACTTC
>TRBD1|TRBV7-2|many|TRBJ1-2
CASSLGPGQLTNGYTF
TGTGCCAGCAGCTTAGGACCGGGACAGCTAACCAATGGCTACACCTTC
>.|TRBV5-5|.|TRBJ2-6
CASTTGGANVLTF
TGTGCCAGCACCACGGGTGGGGCCAACGTCCTGACTTTC
>.|TRBV19|few|TRBJ1-2
CASSIGALPSYGYTF
TGTGCCAGTAGTATAGGGGCGCTGCCTAGCTATGGCTACACCTTC
>TRBD1|TRBV29-1|few|TRBJ2-1
CSVARQGRTNEQFF
TGCAGCGTTGCCCGACAGGGGAGAACCAATGAGCAGTTCTTC
>.|TRBV6-5|few|TRBJ1-5
CASSYSNPSVNNQPQHF
TGTGCCAGCAGTTACTCGAATCCGTCAGTCAACAATCAGCCCCAGCATTTT
>.|TRBV6-2/TRBV6-3|few|TRBJ1-2
CASSRPPDRTFAYGYTF
TGTGCCAGCAGCCGACCCCCCGACAGGACCTTTGCCTATGGCTACACCTTC
>TRBD1|TRBV20-1|.|TRBJ1-5
CSARDGQVPNQPQHF
TGCAGTGCTAGAGATGGACAGGTCCCGAATCAGCCCCAGCATTTT
>.|TRBV2|.|TRBJ2-2
CASSENLSNTGELFF
TGTGCCAGCAGTGAGAATCTATCGAACACCGGGGAGCTGTTTTTT
>TRBD1|TRBV7-2|many|TRBJ1-2
CASSHGQGSYGYTF
TGTGCCAGCAGCCACGGACAGGGGAGCTATGGCTACACCTTC
>.|TRBV7-2|many|TRBJ2-7
CASSLRRGYEQYF
TGTGCCAGCAGCCTCCGGAGGGGCTACGAGCAGTACTTC